These T cell receptor beta chains were read from a single sample in a study of blood T cell repertoires in COVID-19. TCRdb keeps only in-frame clones here, not all; method: immunoSEQ multiplex PCR. Of some 150,000 clones in the sample, around 84% were seen once. The material sequenced was peripheral blood. Every receptor here comes from a woman in her forties or fifties in a cohort sampled during active or convalescent COVID-19. Each CDR3 is given with its conserved first and last residue. A D gene is named only where the DNA matches it firmly. Only part of the rows carry a size: once, few, many, or a class if the clone is expanded.

>-|TRBV5-1|-|TRBJ2-7
CASSWMGRGEQYF
TGCGCCAGCAGCTGGATGGGGAGAGGGGAGCAGTACTTC
>-|TRBV21-1|-|TRBJ1-1
CASPGQGNTEAFF
TGTGCCAGTCCTGGACAGGGGAACACTGAAGCTTTCTTT
>-|TRBV18|few|TRBJ1-5
CASSGGNSNQPQHF
TGTGCCAGCTCAGGGGGGAATAGCAATCAGCCCCAGCATTTT
>TRBD1|TRBV19|-|TRBJ1-5
CASSPHHPQGQGSYSNQPQHF
TGTGCCAGTAGTCCCCATCATCCTCAGGGACAGGGGAGTTATAGCAATCAGCCCCAGCATTTT
>TRBD1|TRBV5-1|-|TRBJ1-1
CASSPLSGQGWAEAFF
TGCGCCAGCAGCCCCTTATCCGGACAGGGGTGGGCTGAAGCTTTCTTT
>-|TRBV10-3|-|TRBJ1-5
CAISESSGDQPQHF
TGTGCCATCAGTGAGTCGTCAGGGGATCAGCCCCAGCATTTT
>TRBD2|TRBV5-4|-|TRBJ2-1
CASSLAMTSLSYNEQFF
TGTGCCAGCAGCTTGGCCATGACTAGCCTCTCCTACAATGAGCAGTTCTTC
>TRBD1|TRBV11-2|-|TRBJ2-1
CASSSADRGRVDEQFF
TGTGCCAGCAGCTCCGCGGACAGGGGGCGCGTCGATGAGCAGTTCTTC
>TRBD1|TRBV5-6|-|TRBJ2-7
CASSLRGTGGSYEQYF
TGTGCCAGCAGCTTGCGCGGGACAGGGGGCTCCTACGAGCAGTACTTC
>-|TRBV4-1|-|TRBJ2-6
CASSQEGDSGANVLTF
TGCGCCAGCAGCCAAGAGGGCGACTCTGGGGCCAACGTCCTGACTTTC
>-|TRBV21-1|-|TRBJ1-4
CASSKGRTPSEKLFF
TGTGCCAGCAGCAAGGGGAGGACCCCCAGTGAAAAACTGTTTTTT
>TRBD2|TRBV4-1|-|TRBJ2-3
CASSPHGRGEDTQYF
TGCGCCAGCAGCCCCCATGGGCGGGGGGAAGATACGCAGTATTTT
>-|TRBV10-2|few|TRBJ2-1
CASIRGDGNEQFF
TGCGCCAGCATCAGGGGCGACGGCAATGAGCAGTTCTTC
>TRBD2|TRBV12-3/TRBV12-4|few|TRBJ2-1
CATQGLVVNEQFF
TGTGCCACACAGGGACTAGTTGTGAATGAGCAGTTCTTC
>-|TRBV4-1|-|TRBJ2-1
CASSQIDGSSYNEQFF
TGCGCCAGCAGCCAAATTGACGGGAGCTCCTACAATGAGCAGTTCTTC
>TRBD1|TRBV14|-|TRBJ2-7
CASSHRQGSTYEQYF
TGTGCCAGCAGCCATAGACAGGGGTCAACCTACGAGCAGTACTTC
>TRBD1|TRBV6-5|-|TRBJ1-6
CASRRQGNNNSPLHF
TGTGCCAGCAGGAGACAGGGGAATAATAATTCACCCCTCCACTTT
>TRBD1|TRBV6-5|-|TRBJ1-2
CASSSDRGFVGYTF
TGTGCCAGCAGTTCAGACAGGGGGTTTGTGGGCTACACCTTC
>-|TRBV7-6|-|TRBJ1-2
CASSPVAGYGYTF
TGTGCCAGCAGCCCGGTGGCGGGCTATGGCTACACCTTC
>-|TRBV6-5|-|TRBJ2-2
CASSLRGELFF
TGTGCCAGCAGCCTCCGCGGGGAGCTGTTTTTT
>TRBD2|TRBV3-1/TRBV3-2|-|TRBJ2-2
CASSRLATTGGELFF
TGTGCCAGCAGCCGACTAGCGACGACGGGCGGGGAGCTGTTTTTT
>TRBD2|TRBV5-4|-|TRBJ2-2
CASSWRTSGGARTGELFF
TGTGCCAGCAGCTGGCGGACTAGCGGGGGGGCGCGCACCGGGGAGCTGTTTTTT
>-|TRBV6-5|-|TRBJ1-1
CASTQDPQGLWAFF
TGTGCCAGCACCCAAGATCCGCAGGGACTTTGGGCTTTCTTT
>-|TRBV10-3|-|TRBJ2-1
CAISDPPQDDEQFF
TGTGCCATCAGTGACCCACCACAGGACGATGAGCAGTTCTTC
>TRBD1|TRBV6-5|-|TRBJ2-7
CASKTQGVSYEQYF
TGTGCCAGCAAAACACAGGGGGTCTCCTACGAGCAGTACTTC
>-|TRBV7-9|-|TRBJ1-2
CASSLGTDYGYTF
TGTGCCAGCAGCTTAGGGACAGACTATGGCTACACCTTC
>-|TRBV6-5|-|TRBJ2-4
CASSYSNGGNIQYF
TGTGCCAGCAGTTACTCGAATGGAGGGAACATTCAGTACTTC
>TRBD2|TRBV9|once|TRBJ2-3
CASSVLGGGTDTQYF
TGTGCCAGCAGCGTATTGGGCGGGGGGACAGATACGCAGTATTTT
>TRBD2|TRBV19|-|TRBJ2-7
CASSSQTSRGDEQYF
TGTGCCAGTAGTTCCCAGACTAGCCGGGGGGACGAGCAGTACTTC
>TRBD1|TRBV12-3/TRBV12-4|-|TRBJ1-1
CATGGQLNTEAFF
TGTGCCACCGGGGGACAGTTGAACACTGAAGCTTTCTTT
>-|TRBV29-1|once|TRBJ1-2
CSVARGTFYGYTF
TGCAGCGTTGCAAGGGGGACATTCTATGGCTACACCTTC
>-|TRBV7-9|few|TRBJ2-3
CASSPRTAGPDTQYF
TGTGCCAGCAGCCCCCGGACTGCCGGTCCAGATACGCAGTATTTT
>-|TRBV19|-|TRBJ1-4
CASSMGRGANEKLFF
TGTGCCAGTAGTATGGGTCGGGGGGCAAATGAAAAACTGTTTTTT
>TRBD1|TRBV30|once|TRBJ2-3
CAWRNLRRQGPNETQLPSTDTQYF
TGTGCCTGGAGAAACCTGAGGAGACAGGGCCCGAACGAAACCCAACTACCTAGCACAGATACGCAGTATTTT
>-|TRBV11-2|-|TRBJ2-7
CASSPNGDSYEQYF
TGTGCCAGCAGCCCAAACGGGGACTCCTACGAGCAGTACTTC
>TRBD1|TRBV6-6|-|TRBJ1-2
CASSFDRGRGYTF
TGTGCCAGCAGTTTCGACAGGGGTCGTGGCTACACCTTC
>-|TRBV2|-|TRBJ2-7
CASSKIYRDEQYF
TGTGCCAGCAGTAAAATTTACAGAGACGAGCAGTACTTC
>TRBD2|TRBV6-5|-|TRBJ2-7
CASSYSAGGIYEQYF
TGTGCCAGCAGTTACTCCGCGGGGGGGATTTACGAGCAGTACTTC